The present TCR beta chain was sequenced within a study of Graves' ophthalmopathy and Graves' hyperthyroidism. Trimming took 0 bases from V and 3 from J, leaving 9 bases between them. Germline CDR1 SGHKS, CDR2 YYEKEE (reference sequence). The CDR3 is 15 amino acids. Exclusion covered patients with other autoimmune diseases or uncontrolled infections (as well as pregnancy or lactation). An approximately 10 ml volume of fresh peripheral blood provided the PBMCs. RNA served as the template for amplifying TCR beta CDR3 regions. Scientists carried out first-round RT-PCR using HTBI primers and then a second-round multiplex PCR. MiXCR was run by TCRdb on the multiplex PCR reads, yielding one entry per CDR3 protein. The sample contains 500,000 to 700,000 distinct CDR3 sequences, 22% of which appear only once.

This TCR derives from a woman younger than 35 with stable Graves' hyperthyroidism. Some clones in this sample may be carry-over from other donors' samples. Sequenced sample: peripheral blood. This chain joins TRBV5-5 and TRBJ2-2, with D possibly matching TRBD1 (5 bases). CDR3 loop: CASSLEGWDTGELFF. The CDR3 nucleotides are TGTGCCAGCAGCTTGGAGGGGTGGGACACCGGGGAGCTGTTTTTT. Together with reference TRBV5-5 and TRBJ2-2, the CDR3 gives the full variable domain: DAGVTQSPTHLIKTRGQQVTLRCSPISGHKSVSWYQQVLGQGPQFIFQYYEKEERGRGNFPDRFSARQFPNYSSELNVNALLLGDSALYLCASSLEGWDTGELFFGEGSRLTVL.